This T cell receptor (beta chain) originates from a study of shared clonotypes between healthy human individuals. Overall study results and limits: Limited genetic and exposure-history diversity came from having few donors.

For every subset, genomic DNA was evenly distributed across several immunoSEQ plates. The method was immunoSEQ multiplex PCR; TCRdb's version includes in-frame clones alone and lacks a portion of them. The table has about half a million clones, approximately 85% seen once; the top ten hold 13%. Points on this clone: Its target is not known.

The length of the CDR3 is 15 residues. V lost 2 bases to trimming and J lost 12 bases; unmatched junction nucleotides: 10. Germline V lookup: CDR1 SGHNT, CDR2 YENEEA. Sequencing was done on a sample of PBMCs. This rearrangement joins TRBV11-3 to TRBJ2-1; TRBD2 agrees at 10 bases. This sequence was found in a woman in her thirties or forties in good health. Some clones in this sample may be carry-over from other donors' samples. The CDR3 spells CASSLRTSGKVGQFF. The CDR3 nucleotides read TGTGCCAGCAGCTTAAGAACTAGCGGGAAAGTCGGGCAGTTCTTC.